The rows below give T cell receptor beta chains drawn from one sample of a study of cytomegalovirus exposure and HLA in healthy donors. Produced via immunoSEQ multiplex PCR; TCRdb's table is partial and in-frame only. The sample shows 160,000 or so clones, approximately 80% of them seen only once. Material: PBMCs. These receptors all stem from a woman aged 18 to 35 in good health and CMV-seronegative. CDR3s include the opening cysteine and the closing phenylalanine or tryptophan. A D gene is named only where the DNA matches it firmly. Clone size is not always given. Where it is, it says once, few, many or a class for expanded clones.

TRBJ2-1,TRBV5-1,TRBD2,-,TGCGCCAGCCGACTAGCGATTGAGGAGGAGCAGTTCTTC,CASRLAIEEEQFF
TRBJ1-1,TRBV29-1,-,-,TGCAGCGTTGTATGGCAGGTGGGCACTGAAGCTTTCTTT,CSVVWQVGTEAFF
TRBJ1-1,TRBV28,TRBD1,-,TGTGCCAGCAGTCTCCTCAAGGGGGCTAACACTGAAGCTTTCTTT,CASSLLKGANTEAFF
TRBJ1-6,TRBV27,TRBD1,-,TGTGCCAGCAGCTTTGACAGGGTAAATTCACCCCTCCACTTT,CASSFDRVNSPLHF
TRBJ2-7,TRBV5-1,-,-,TGCGCCAGCAGCTTGGCCGTACCGCGATCCACGGGGGAGCAGTACTTC,CASSLAVPRSTGEQYF
TRBJ2-1,TRBV5-1,-,-,TGCGCCAGCAGCTTGGCGGCGGGGAACGCCTACAATGAGCAGTTCTTC,CASSLAAGNAYNEQFF
TRBJ1-2,TRBV5-6,-,-,TGTGCCAGCAGCTTGGGAGGACTGGGGTATGGCTACACCTTC,CASSLGGLGYGYTF
TRBJ1-4,TRBV10-3,TRBD1,-,TGTGCCATCAGCGGGACAGGGAAGGCAACTAATGAAAAACTGTTTTTT,CAISGTGKATNEKLFF
TRBJ1-2,TRBV18,-,-,TGTGCCAGCTCACCGGACAACCTCAATATGGACACCTTC,CASSPDNLNMDTF
TRBJ2-1,TRBV6-1,-,-,TGTGCCAGCAATATGGACCCAGACAGTGAGCAGTTCTTC,CASNMDPDSEQFF
TRBJ2-7,TRBV28,-,-,TGTGCCAGCAGTTCACGGGGTCACGAGCAGTACTTC,CASSSRGHEQYF
TRBJ2-1,TRBV6-1,TRBD1,-,TGTGCCAGCAGTCCATCGAGACAGGGGGGCCCGTTCTTC,CASSPSRQGGPFF
TRBJ1-5,TRBV6-1,-,-,TGTGCCAGCAGAGCCGACAGTGGACAGCCCCAGCATTTT,CASRADSGQPQHF
TRBJ1-4,TRBV2,TRBD1,-,TGTGCCAGCAGTTCCGGGACAGGGGGCGTAGTTGAAAAACTGTTTTTT,CASSSGTGGVVEKLFF
TRBJ1-6,TRBV4-1,-,-,TGCGCCAGCAGCCAAAGTGGAGGGCAAGGTAATTCACCCCTCCACTTT,CASSQSGGQGNSPLHF
TRBJ2-2,TRBV11-2,-,-,TGTGCCAGCAGCTTAGGCCCAGGGTGGGGCACCGGGGAGCTGTTTTTT,CASSLGPGWGTGELFF
TRBJ1-5,TRBV28,-,-,TGTGCCAGTGATTTGACGGTCGGGAGTCAGCCCCAGCATTTT,CASDLTVGSQPQHF
TRBJ2-7,TRBV29-1,TRBD1,-,TGCAGCGTTGAAGACCGGGACAGGACCTACGAGCAGTACTTC,CSVEDRDRTYEQYF
TRBJ1-1,TRBV27,TRBD1,-,TGTGCCAGCAGTTTAAAAACAGGGGGAAGGAGCACTGAAGCTTTCTTT,CASSLKTGGRSTEAFF
TRBJ1-1,TRBV25-1,-,-,TGTGCCAGCAGTGTGGCCGGGGGCACTGAAGCTTTCTTT,CASSVAGGTEAFF
TRBJ2-1,TRBV5-6,-,-,TGTGCCAGCTTCAGGGGACCCCAATTTTACAATGAGCAGTTCTTC,CASFRGPQFYNEQFF
TRBJ1-5,TRBV7-9,-,-,TGTGCCAGCGGTGGGGGGGACAATCAGCCCCAGCATTTT,CASGGGDNQPQHF
TRBJ1-5,TRBV5-4,-,-,TGTGCCAGCAGCTTGGATCCCGCAGGCAATCAGCCCCAGCATTTT,CASSLDPAGNQPQHF
TRBJ2-6,TRBV9,-,-,TGTGCCAGCAGCGGTGGCGGCGATGCTTCTGGGGCCAACGTCCTGACTTTC,CASSGGGDASGANVLTF
TRBJ1-4,TRBV4-2,-,-,TGTGCCAGCAGCCAAGATTCCCGGGAAAAACTGTTTTTT,CASSQDSREKLFF
TRBJ1-5,TRBV5-1,TRBD1,-,TGCGCCAGCACATGGACAGGGCCGGGGCGACAGCCCCAGCATTTT,CASTWTGPGRQPQHF
TRBJ1-2,TRBV11-2,TRBD1,-,TGTGCCAGCAGCCCTCAGGGGGCGGGAGGCTACACCTTC,CASSPQGAGGYTF
TRBJ1-2,TRBV7-3,-,-,TGTGCCAGCAGCTTACTTGGTTTGCCCACACATGGCTACACCTTC,CASSLLGLPTHGYTF
TRBJ1-1,TRBV10-1,-,-,TGCGCCAGCAGTCAGGGGCCCCGGGAAGCTGAAGCTTTCTTT,CASSQGPREAEAFF
TRBJ1-2,TRBV5-1,-,-,TGCGCCAGCAGCTTGGAGAGCAGGGGCGGCTATGGCTACACCTTC,CASSLESRGGYGYTF
TRBJ2-2,TRBV6-6,-,few,TGTGCCAGCAGGCCTCAACTCGGGGACACCGGGGAGCTGTTTTTT,CASRPQLGDTGELFF
TRBJ1-2,TRBV18,-,-,TGTGCCAGCTCACCATCAAAGAACAGGGTTATCTATGGCTACACCTTC,CASSPSKNRVIYGYTF
TRBJ1-5,TRBV7-7,TRBD1,-,TGTGCCAGCAGCCCTTCAGGGGGTCTGGATCAGCCCCAGCATTTT,CASSPSGGLDQPQHF
TRBJ2-5,TRBV5-1,TRBD2,-,TGCGCCAGCAGCTTGCAGACTAGCGGGGGGCAAGAGACCCAGTACTTC,CASSLQTSGGQETQYF
TRBJ1-2,TRBV29-1,TRBD1,-,TGCAGCGTTGAAGAGACCCCCAGGGTCAGGGGGGGCTACACCTTC,CSVEETPRVRGGYTF
TRBJ2-7,TRBV7-8,-,few,TGTGCCAGCATCAGCACCGCGGGTGCCTACGAGCAGTACTTC,CASISTAGAYEQYF
TRBJ1-1,TRBV14,-,-,TGTGCCAGCAGCCGACAGTGGAACACTGAAGCTTTCTTT,CASSRQWNTEAFF
TRBJ1-5,TRBV18,-,-,TGTGCCAGCTCATCGACCCCCAGGTTGTGGCCCCAGCATTTT,CASSSTPRLWPQHF
TRBJ1-2,TRBV27,-,-,TGTGCCAGCAGCTACAGGGTGAACTATGGCTACACCTTC,CASSYRVNYGYTF
TRBJ1-6,TRBV30,-,few,TGTGCCTGGAGTGTAAAAGAGTTTCGTCTAGGCCTCCACTTT,CAWSVKEFRLGLHF
TRBJ2-1,TRBV4-2,TRBD2,-,TGTGCCAGCAGCCCACGAAGCGGGGGGTACAATGAGCAGTTCTTC,CASSPRSGGYNEQFF
TRBJ2-7,TRBV5-1,-,-,TGCGCCAGCAGCCCCACAGCGGCCTCGGTGAGGGAGCAGTACTTC,CASSPTAASVREQYF
TRBJ2-7,TRBV4-2,TRBD1,-,TGTGCCAGCAGCCCCGGACAGGGTCCTTCTAGGGAGCAGTACTTC,CASSPGQGPSREQYF